A selection of T cell receptor beta chains follows, all from one sample in a study of shared clonotypes between healthy human individuals. Profiling relied on immunoSEQ multiplex PCR, and the TCRdb table lists in-frame clones only, not all of them. The table includes about half a million clones, over 75% detected once. The sample consisted of PBMCs. Receptors originate from a woman in her 40s in good health. Some clones in this sample may be carry-over from other donors' samples. Each CDR3 is given with its conserved first and last residue. A D gene is named only where the DNA matches it firmly. The listing skips clone size in some rows; elsewhere it reads once, few, many or a size class.

clone_size,v_call,d_call,j_call,cdr3_aa,cdr3_nt
.,TRBV5-6,TRBD2,TRBJ2-3,CASTVAGGSTDTQYF,TGTGCCAGCACGGTAGCGGGAGGGAGCACAGATACGCAGTATTTT
.,TRBV5-1,.,TRBJ1-3,CASSLEGGSSSGNTIYF,TGCGCCAGCAGCTTGGAAGGCGGCTCGAGCTCTGGAAACACCATATATTTT
once,TRBV25-1,TRBD1,TRBJ1-2,CASSALDRSYGYTF,TGTGCCAGCAGTGCCTTGGACAGGAGCTATGGCTACACCTTC
.,TRBV30,.,TRBJ2-2,CAWSRVRGGSGELFF,TGTGCCTGGAGCAGAGTGCGGGGCGGGTCCGGGGAGCTGTTTTTT
.,TRBV18,TRBD1,TRBJ2-5,CASTRDSFQETQYF,TGTGCCAGCACTAGGGACAGTTTTCAAGAGACCCAGTACTTC
.,TRBV7-2,TRBD2,TRBJ2-1,CASSANLPTSGRGEQFF,TGTGCCAGCAGTGCCAACCTCCCGACTAGCGGGAGGGGTGAGCAGTTCTTC
.,TRBV5-1,TRBD1,TRBJ1-1,CASTVRGWDTEAFF,TGCGCCAGCACCGTCAGGGGGTGGGACACTGAAGCTTTCTTT
.,TRBV5-4,TRBD1,TRBJ2-2,CASSPRTGVYTGELFF,TGTGCCAGCAGCCCACGGACAGGGGTCTACACCGGGGAGCTGTTTTTT
.,TRBV7-2,.,TRBJ2-2,CASSSQVTGELFF,TGTGCCAGCAGTTCTCAGGTGACCGGGGAGCTGTTTTTT
few,TRBV9,.,TRBJ2-7,CASSVDPQGLYEQYF,TGTGCCAGCAGCGTAGATCCGCAGGGGCTCTACGAGCAGTACTTC
few,TRBV19,TRBD2,TRBJ2-1,CASSISGLAYHEQFF,TGTGCCAGTAGTATCAGCGGACTAGCGTACCATGAGCAGTTCTTC
.,TRBV15,TRBD1,TRBJ2-6,CATSPAPQGVHGANVLTF,TGTGCCACCAGCCCAGCGCCACAGGGGGTTCATGGGGCCAACGTCCTGACTTTC
.,TRBV7-2,.,TRBJ2-3,CASSLTGFTDTQYF,TGTGCCAGCAGCTTAACCGGTTTCACAGATACGCAGTATTTT
.,TRBV27,TRBD2,TRBJ2-5,CASSSRTGLENWYQETQYF,TGTGCCAGCAGTTCCCGGACCGGACTAGAAAATTGGTACCAAGAGACCCAGTACTTC
.,TRBV29-1,.,TRBJ2-5,CSGAGFSGVETQYF,TGCAGCGGGGCAGGGTTTTCAGGTGTAGAGACCCAGTACTTC
once,TRBV5-6,.,TRBJ2-5,CASSRDFLGGTQYF,TGTGCCAGCAGCCGGGACTTCCTAGGGGGGACCCAGTACTTC
.,TRBV5-6,TRBD1,TRBJ2-1,CASSLRQGTGPFF,TGTGCCAGCAGCTTGAGACAGGGCACCGGACCGTTCTTC
.,TRBV7-6,.,TRBJ2-2,CASSPSDYQSGGELFF,TGTGCCAGCAGCCCCTCGGACTACCAAAGCGGGGGGGAGCTGTTTTTT
.,TRBV29-1,TRBD1,TRBJ2-7,CSGQTGGGEQYF,TGCAGCGGTCAGACAGGGGGGGGCGAGCAGTACTTC
.,TRBV7-2,TRBD1,TRBJ1-2,CASSLGTGSYGYTF,TGTGCCAGCAGCTTAGGGACAGGGAGCTATGGCTACACCTTC
.,TRBV5-4,.,TRBJ2-5,CASSLDVDSEAQYF,TGTGCCAGCAGCTTGGACGTTGACTCGGAGGCCCAGTACTTC
.,TRBV5-1,.,TRBJ2-5,CASSLALDRGETQYF,TGCGCCAGCAGCTTGGCTCTAGACCGGGGGGAGACCCAGTACTTC
.,TRBV19,TRBD1,TRBJ1-2,CASSGDRSMKGYTF,TGTGCCAGTAGTGGGGACAGGAGTATGAAAGGCTACACCTTC
.,TRBV6-5,TRBD1,TRBJ2-7,CASSKTGGFSEQYF,TGTGCCAGCAGTAAAACAGGGGGCTTCTCCGAGCAGTACTTC
.,TRBV5-1,TRBD2,TRBJ2-1,CASSFQSGGYYNEQFF,TGCGCCAGCAGCTTCCAAAGCGGGGGCTATTACAATGAGCAGTTCTTC
once,TRBV5-1,TRBD2,TRBJ2-7,CASSPRRASGPYEQYF,TGCGCCAGCAGCCCTAGGAGGGCTAGCGGACCCTACGAGCAGTACTTC
.,TRBV27,TRBD2,TRBJ2-1,CASSKRWTGGTSGHNEQFF,TGTGCCAGCAGTAAGAGATGGACAGGGGGGACTAGCGGGCACAATGAGCAGTTCTTC
.,TRBV5-1,TRBD2,TRBJ2-1,CASSPPSRVTSGRLSSYNEQFF,TGCGCCAGCAGCCCACCCTCTAGGGTGACTAGCGGGAGGCTCAGCTCCTACAATGAGCAGTTCTTC
.,TRBV9,.,TRBJ1-2,CASSVGNSPNYGYTF,TGTGCCAGCAGCGTAGGTAACAGTCCTAACTATGGCTACACCTTC
once,TRBV5-1,.,TRBJ2-6,CASSLFETGANVLTF,TGCGCCAGCAGCTTGTTCGAAACTGGGGCCAACGTCCTGACTTTC
.,TRBV18,.,TRBJ2-7,CASSPDISSYEQYF,TGTGCCAGCTCACCAGACATTTCCTCCTACGAGCAGTACTTC
.,TRBV6-1,.,TRBJ2-3,CASSGQRMGATDTQYF,TGTGCCAGCAGTGGGCAGAGAATGGGCGCGACAGATACGCAGTATTTT
.,TRBV10-1,.,TRBJ1-2,CASSPGITGGYTF,TGCGCCAGCAGCCCCGGAATAACGGGAGGCTACACCTTC
.,TRBV7-9,.,TRBJ2-1,CASSLTSSNEQFF,TGTGCCAGCAGCCTTACTAGCTCCAATGAGCAGTTCTTC
.,TRBV4-1,.,TRBJ2-7,CASSQGTASSYEQYF,TGCGCCAGCAGCCAAGGGACTGCCAGCTCCTACGAGCAGTACTTC
.,TRBV5-1,TRBD2,TRBJ2-7,CASSGTSGSSYEQYF,TGCGCCAGCAGCGGGACTAGCGGGAGTTCCTACGAGCAGTACTTC
.,TRBV27,TRBD1,TRBJ1-2,CASSSPDRVGGYTF,TGTGCCAGCAGTTCCCCGGACAGGGTCGGTGGCTACACCTTC
.,TRBV5-1,.,TRBJ1-4,CASSFTQGRLGEKLFF,TGCGCCAGCAGCTTCACCCAGGGTCGTCTTGGTGAAAAACTGTTTTTT
.,TRBV7-9,TRBD1,TRBJ2-7,CASSTYPTGTGAYEQYF,TGTGCCAGCAGCACTTACCCCACCGGGACAGGGGCCTACGAGCAGTACTTC
.,TRBV6-6,TRBD2,TRBJ2-1,CASSRRTSGSNEQFF,TGTGCCAGCAGTCGTCGGACTAGCGGGAGCAATGAGCAGTTCTTC
.,TRBV19,.,TRBJ1-2,CASRGRGGLYYGYTF,TGTGCCAGTAGGGGAAGGGGAGGCCTCTACTATGGCTACACCTTC
many,TRBV9,.,TRBJ2-3,CASRGLGTSGDTQYF,TGTGCCAGCAGGGGACTGGGGACTTCGGGGGATACGCAGTATTTT
.,TRBV15,.,TRBJ2-7,CATSRDSGGGYEQYF,TGTGCCACCAGCAGAGATTCAGGAGGGGGCTACGAGCAGTACTTC
.,TRBV27,.,TRBJ2-5,CASSGWGTQYF,TGTGCCAGCAGCGGGTGGGGGACCCAGTACTTC
.,TRBV5-1,TRBD2,TRBJ2-1,CASSLTSGSINGQFF,TGCGCCAGCAGCCTCACCAGCGGGAGTATAAATGGGCAGTTCTTC
.,TRBV15,TRBD1,TRBJ1-2,CATSSPGQVTNYGYTF,TGTGCCACCAGCTCCCCGGGACAGGTTACTAACTATGGCTACACCTTC
.,TRBV5-1,TRBD1,TRBJ2-7,CASSPPGWDRAEQYF,TGCGCCAGCAGCCCCCCCGGCTGGGACAGGGCCGAGCAGTACTTC
.,TRBV5-1,TRBD1,TRBJ1-1,CASSRGQGRRKAFF,TGCGCCAGCAGCCGAGGACAGGGAAGGCGAAAAGCTTTCTTT
.,TRBV10-3,TRBD1,TRBJ1-5,CAISEGTGGNQPQHF,TGTGCCATCAGTGAGGGGACAGGGGGCAATCAGCCCCAGCATTTT
.,TRBV29-1,TRBD1,TRBJ1-3,CSVAYGTDSGNTIYF,TGCAGCGTGGCTTACGGGACAGACTCTGGAAACACCATATATTTT
once,TRBV10-3,TRBD2,TRBJ2-7,CAISARAGTSVYEQYF,TGTGCCATCAGTGCACGGGCCGGGACTAGCGTCTACGAGCAGTACTTC
many,TRBV4-3,.,TRBJ2-7,CASSQDTQGPYEQYF,TGCGCCAGCAGCCAAGATACCCAGGGCCCCTACGAGCAGTACTTC